This record looks at one T cell receptor (beta chain) sequence and its context. These data belong to a study of cytomegalovirus exposure and HLA in healthy donors. Libraries were prepared by immunoSEQ multiplex PCR; TCRdb keeps only in-frame clonotypes and omits some of them. The table lists approximately 180,000 clones, around 86% of them singletons. Germline V gene lookup returns CDR1 MNHEY and CDR2 SVGAGI. The CDR3 totals 11 residues. Trimming cost V 3 bases and J 10 bases, with 7 bases left between them. The specimen was PBMCs. J is TRBJ2-1 and V is TRBV6-5, with D maybe TRBD2 (5 bases). The sequence came from a woman aged 18-29 years in good health and CMV-seronegative. The CDR3 loop is CASSYGEEQFF. As DNA, the CDR3 is TGTGCCAGCAGTTATGGGGAGGAGCAGTTCTTC.